These 26 T cell receptor beta chains share one sample of origin, sequenced in a study of blood T cell repertoires in COVID-19. Only in-frame clones appear in the TCRdb table, and some are missing; sequencing was by immunoSEQ multiplex PCR. The data contain 150,000 to 200,000 clones, approximately 82% of them singletons. Specimen: peripheral blood. Every receptor here comes from a woman aged 40 to 50 with COVID-19, enrolled during active disease.

Many counts were recorded for this clone. The CDR3 protein is CASSLGLRNNQPQHF. As DNA, the CDR3 is TGTGCCAGCAGCTTGGGTTTGAGAAACAATCAGCCCCAGCATTTT. J is TRBJ1-5 and V is TRBV5-6; D is undetermined. V lost 0 bases and J 3 bases, leaving 10 bases between the germline ends. The CDR3 sequence is 15 residues long. In germline, CDR1 is SGHDT, CDR2 YYEEEE.

CDR3 residues: CASTMTSGSYEQYF. Here the CDR3 DNA reads TGTGCCAGTACCATGACTAGCGGGAGCTACGAGCAGTACTTC. This chain connects TRBV19 to TRBJ2-7, with 12 bases lining up with TRBD2. V lost 7 bases, J lost 3 bases, and 4 bases stayed unmatched. The CDR3 has 14 amino acids. The V gene's germline CDR1 is LNHDA and CDR2 SQIVND (reference sequence).

The chain joins TRBV9 to TRBJ1-2; unclear D gene. The CDR3 contains 13 residues. Trimming took off 0 bases at V and 4 bases at J, with 7 bases between the two ends. Per germline, CDR1 SGDLS and CDR2 YYNGEE. CDR3 bases: TGTGCCAGCAGCGTAGGTACAGCCTATGGCTACACCTTC. It is translated as CASSVGTAYGYTF.

This clone was recorded only once. V is TRBV19 and J is TRBJ1-2, with TRBD1 matching over 10 bases. This CDR3 has 14 amino acids. V lost 9 bases to trimming and J lost 4 bases; unmatched junction nucleotides: 8. The germline V gene has CDR1 LNHDA and CDR2 SQIVND (reference sequence). DNA of the CDR3: TGTGCCAGCAGCCAGGACAGGGGGACCTATGGCTACACCTTC. Its translation is CASSQDRGTYGYTF.

The chain couples TRBV18 to TRBJ2-3; tentative D call: TRBD2 (6 bases). Trimming stripped 3 bases from V and 0 bases from J, with 16 bases between. Germline CDR1 reads KGHSH; CDR2 reads LQKENI. The CDR3 runs to 17 residues. This CDR3 reads CASSPTGGRLSTDTQYF. The DNA for the CDR3 is TGTGCCAGCTCACCTACCGGGGGACGGCTAAGCACAGATACGCAGTATTTT.

This chain uses TRBV12-3 or TRBV12-4 with TRBJ2-1, with D possibly matching TRBD1 (6 bases). The germline V and J ends were trimmed by 8 bases and 5 bases, with 7 bases remaining between them. The CDR3 runs 11 residues. CDR3 protein: CASQGNNEQFF. The CDR3 DNA follows: TGTGCCAGCCAGGGGAACAATGAGCAGTTCTTC.

This chain joins TRBV4-1 and TRBJ1-1; TRBD1 matches at 7 bases. V was clipped by 4 bases and J by 5 bases; unmatched bases: 10. The CDR3 covers 15 residues. Germline V gene data show CDR1 as MGHRA and CDR2 as YSYEKL. CDR3 sequence: CASSRLDRVGTEAFF. Written as DNA, the CDR3 is TGCGCCAGCAGCCGGCTAGACAGGGTGGGTACTGAAGCTTTCTTT.

The rearrangement links TRBV7-9 to TRBJ2-2; TRBD2 might be the D (5 bases). Trimming took 6 bases from V and 0 from J, leaving 8 bases between them. CDR3 length: 14 residues. CDR1 SEHNR and CDR2 FQNEAQ come from the germline V gene (reference sequence). The CDR3 DNA reads as TGTGCCAGCAGTTCCGGGACGAACACCGGGGAGCTGTTTTTT. Its translation: CASSSGTNTGELFF. Looking up the rest from reference TRBV7-9 and TRBJ2-2 gives the full variable domain: DTGVSQNPRHKITKRGQNVTFRCDPISEHNRLYWYRQTLGQGPEFLTYFQNEAQLEKSRLLSDRFSAERPKGSFSTLEIQRTEQGDSAMYLCASSSGTNTGELFFGEGSRLTVL.

CDR3 sequence (DNA): TGTGCCAGCAGTTTCTACAGGGGGTATGGCTACACCTTC. Protein sequence: CASSFYRGYGYTF. This chain links TRBV12-3 or TRBV12-4 with TRBJ1-2, with TRBD1 matching over 8 bases. The CDR3 sequence is 13 residues long. The V and J ends lost 3 bases and 5 bases, in that order; junction bases with no gene match: 2.

This chain connects TRBV6-5 to TRBJ2-5; D gene uncertain. The V end lost 2 bases, the J end lost 0 bases, and 4 bases lay between the germline ends. The CDR3 runs 13 residues. The germline V gene encodes CDR1 MNHEY and CDR2 SVGAGI. The CDR3 DNA is TGTGCCAGCAGTTACGAGGACCAAGAGACCCAGTACTTC. Translating gives CASSYEDQETQYF.

The chain links TRBV12-3 or TRBV12-4 to TRBJ2-1; D possibly corresponds to TRBD2 (6 bases). Deletions cut 4 bases from V and 10 bases from J, with 8 bases between. The CDR3 has 11 residues. CDR3: CASSSGREQFF. The CDR3 DNA sequence: TGTGCCAGCAGTTCCGGGAGAGAGCAGTTCTTC.

This clone appeared many times. This chain connects TRBV4-1 to TRBJ2-7; perhaps TRBD1 as D (5 bases). V lost 0 bases and J lost 3, with 12 bases in between. Germline-derived CDR1 and CDR2 are MGHRA and YSYEKL. The CDR3 length is 15 residues. The CDR3 spells CASSQDWPGIYEQYF. CDR3 DNA sequence: TGCGCCAGCAGCCAAGATTGGCCAGGGATCTACGAGCAGTACTTC.

J is TRBJ2-2 and V is TRBV19; 8 bases line up with TRBD1. The CDR3 has 15 amino acids. V gave up 11 bases and J gave up 5 bases; unmatched junction bases: 13. Germline lookup yields CDR1 LNHDA and CDR2 SQIVND (reference sequence). This CDR3 reads CAATRTGTITGELFF. As DNA, the CDR3 is TGTGCCGCCACCCGGACAGGGACAATTACCGGGGAGCTGTTTTTT.

The rearrangement uses TRBV5-1 and TRBJ2-1; 7 bases match TRBD2. Germline V lookup: CDR1 SGHRS, CDR2 YFSETQ. V gave up 4 bases and J gave up 0 bases; unmatched junction bases: 1. This CDR3 is built from 14 residues. The CDR3 DNA sequence: TGCGCCAGCAGCGGGAGGGCCTCCTACAATGAGCAGTTCTTC. Protein: CASSGRASYNEQFF.

The chain carries TRBV25-1 and TRBJ2-3, with D uncertain. CDR1 MGHDK and CDR2 SYGVNS come from the germline V gene. This CDR3 comprises 14 residues. Trimming took 6 bases from V and 0 from J, leaving 10 bases between them. CDR3 in DNA: TGTGCCAGCAGAGGTGTGACTAGCACAGATACGCAGTATTTT. Translated: CASRGVTSTDTQYF.

This chain links TRBV16 with TRBJ2-5; possibly TRBD2 for D (5 bases). In germline, CDR1 is KGHSY, CDR2 FQNENV. The CDR3 has 14 residues. Trimming removed 0 bases at V and 7 bases at J, with 12 bases between. The CDR3 protein is CASSQSRGLGTQYF. The CDR3 DNA sequence: TGTGCCAGCAGCCAATCCCGGGGATTGGGGACCCAGTACTTC.

The chain joins TRBV6-1 to TRBJ1-1; unclear D gene. CDR3 length: 17 amino acids. The germline gives CDR1 MNHNS, CDR2 SASEGT. V lost 4 bases, J lost 0 bases, and 18 bases lay in between. CDR3 coding DNA: TGTGCCAGCAGTGGGGTGGCAGCCCACGACATGAACACTGAAGCTTTCTTT. Protein product: CASSGVAAHDMNTEAFF.

The gene calls are TRBV20-1 and TRBJ1-1; D unresolved. Germline V gene data show CDR1 as DFQATT and CDR2 as SNEGSKA (reference sequence). V was pared by 3 bases and J by 1 base, with 12 bases between. The CDR3 spans 14 residues. CDR3 sequence reads: CSASRWQENTEAFF. CDR3 nucleotides: TGCAGTGCTAGTCGGTGGCAGGAGAACACTGAAGCTTTCTTT.

The V gene is TRBV7-6, the J gene TRBJ2-5, with TRBD2 matching 10 bases. Per the germline V gene, CDR1 is SGHVS and CDR2 is FNYEAQ. The CDR3 runs to 18 residues. V trimming: 4 bases; J trimming: 3 bases; junction bases outside the gene matches: 14. CDR3 in DNA: TGTGCCAGCAGCTACCCCCCAGCGGGGGGGACCTTAAAAGAGACCCAGTACTTC. This sequence encodes CASSYPPAGGTLKETQYF. The full variable domain, completed using reference TRBV7-6 and TRBJ2-5, is GAGVSQSPRYKVTKRGQDVALRCDPISGHVSLYWYRQALGQGPEFLTYFNYEAQQDKSGLPNDRFSAERPEGSISTLTIQRTEQRDSAMYRCASSYPPAGGTLKETQYFGPGTRLLVL.

This clone was observed a few times. The CDR3: CASTEGSQPQHF. CDR3 bases: TGTGCCAGTACCGAGGGTTCTCAGCCCCAGCATTTT. The chain recombines TRBV19 with TRBJ1-5, with D unclear. Germline CDR1 and CDR2: LNHDA and SQIVND (reference sequence). V gave up 7 bases and J gave up 6 bases, with 10 bases separating them. The CDR3 contains 12 residues.

The chain carries TRBV9 and TRBJ2-5; 7 bases match TRBD1. The CDR3 contains 15 residues. Germline lookup yields CDR1 SGDLS and CDR2 YYNGEE. J was trimmed by 1 base and V by 3 bases; bases with no gene match: 6. CDR3 amino acids: CASSAGTDLQETQYF. The CDR3 DNA reads TGTGCCAGCAGCGCCGGGACAGATCTCCAAGAGACCCAGTACTTC.

This clone was observed once. CDR3 DNA sequence: TGTGCCAGCAGCCCATCACAGGGTCTTGGTCAGCCCCAGCATTTT. Residues: CASSPSQGLGQPQHF. V usage is TRBV11-2 and J usage is TRBJ1-5; D perhaps matches TRBD1 (6 bases). The germline V gene has CDR1 SGHAT and CDR2 FQNNGV. V was cut by 5 bases and J by 6 bases, with 17 bases left in between. The CDR3 runs to 15 residues.

The chain employs TRBV28 and TRBJ1-6, with a weak D call TRBD1 (5 bases). Germline V gene sequence: CDR1 MDHEN, CDR2 SYDVKM. This CDR3 spans 15 amino acids. Between the trimmed V and J ends, which lost 6 bases and 0 bases, there was a span of 9 bases. CDR3 sequence (DNA): TGTGCCAGCAGCGAAAGGGGCTCCTATAATTCACCCCTCCACTTT. Translation: CASSERGSYNSPLHF.

This clone appeared once. The chain recombines TRBV27 with TRBJ2-3; 13 nucleotides match TRBD2. The CDR3 is 15 residues long. Germline V lookup: CDR1 MNHEY, CDR2 SMNVEV (reference sequence). The trim removed 5 bases at V and 8 bases at J, leaving 7 bases unmatched. CDR3 residues: CASSGTSGTGGTQYF. CDR3 nucleotides: TGTGCCAGCAGTGGGACTAGCGGGACGGGTGGTACGCAGTATTTT.

This sequence joins TRBV3-1 (or the pseudogene TRBV3-2) and TRBJ1-2; a weak D match, TRBD1 (5 bases). This CDR3 comprises 15 residues. V lost 1 base and J lost 3, with 12 bases in between. Germline CDR1 reads LGHDT; CDR2 reads YNNKEL (reference sequence). CDR3 protein: CASSQVGREDYGYTF. DNA of the CDR3: TGTGCCAGCAGCCAAGTTGGCAGGGAGGACTATGGCTACACCTTC.

The J gene is TRBJ1-5, the V gene TRBV28; 8 bases fit TRBD1. The CDR3 sequence is 17 residues long. After removal of 8 bases from V and 2 bases from J, the junction contained 14 bases not matched to a gene. The germline CDR1 and CDR2 sequences are MDHEN and SYDVKM. The CDR3 coding sequence is TGTGCCAGCCTCCCCCCAGGGGGCCATGGGGGCAATCAGCCCCAGCATTTT. Translating it yields CASLPPGGHGGNQPQHF. The variable domain in full, with the rest retrieved from reference TRBV28 and TRBJ1-5, is DVKVTQSSRYLVKRTGEKVFLECVQDMDHENMFWYRQDPGLGLRLIYFSYDVKMKEKGDIPEGYSVSREKKERFSLILESASTNQTSMYLCASLPPGGHGGNQPQHFGDGTRLSIL.